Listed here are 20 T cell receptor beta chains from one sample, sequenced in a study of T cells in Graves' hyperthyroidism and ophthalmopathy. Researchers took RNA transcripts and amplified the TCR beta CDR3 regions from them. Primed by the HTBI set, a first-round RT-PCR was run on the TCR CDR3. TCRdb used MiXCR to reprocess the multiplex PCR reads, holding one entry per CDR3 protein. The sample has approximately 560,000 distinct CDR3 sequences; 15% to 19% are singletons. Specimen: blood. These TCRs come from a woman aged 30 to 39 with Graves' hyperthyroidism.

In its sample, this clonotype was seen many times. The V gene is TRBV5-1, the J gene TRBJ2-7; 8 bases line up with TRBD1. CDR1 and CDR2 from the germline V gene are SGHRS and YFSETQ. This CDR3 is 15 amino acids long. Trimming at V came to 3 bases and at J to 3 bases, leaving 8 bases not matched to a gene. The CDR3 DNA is TGCGCCAGCAGCTCCCTGGACAGGGCCGTCTACGAGCAGTACTTC. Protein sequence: CASSSLDRAVYEQYF.

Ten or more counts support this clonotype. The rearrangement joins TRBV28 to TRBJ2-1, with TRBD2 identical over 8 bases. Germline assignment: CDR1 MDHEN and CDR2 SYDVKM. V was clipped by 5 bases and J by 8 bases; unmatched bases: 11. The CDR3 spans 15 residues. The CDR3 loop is CASSLPGGRWDEQFF. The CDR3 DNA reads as TGTGCCAGCAGTCTCCCCGGCGGGAGGTGGGATGAGCAGTTCTTC.

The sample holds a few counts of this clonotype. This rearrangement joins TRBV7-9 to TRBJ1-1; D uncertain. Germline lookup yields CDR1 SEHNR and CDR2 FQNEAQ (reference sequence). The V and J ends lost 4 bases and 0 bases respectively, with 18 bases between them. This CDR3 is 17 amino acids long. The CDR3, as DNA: TGTGCCAGCAGCTCCGGGCCCATTTCGTTGGTGAACACTGAAGCTTTCTTT. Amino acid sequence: CASSSGPISLVNTEAFF.

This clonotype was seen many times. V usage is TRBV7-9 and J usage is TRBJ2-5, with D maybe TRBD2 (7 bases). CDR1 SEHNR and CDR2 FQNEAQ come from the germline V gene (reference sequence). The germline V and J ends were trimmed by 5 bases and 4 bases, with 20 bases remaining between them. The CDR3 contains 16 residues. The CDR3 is CASSPTGGVPGETQYF. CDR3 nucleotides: TGTGCCAGCAGCCCCACGGGGGGCGTCCCCGGAGAGACCCAGTACTTC. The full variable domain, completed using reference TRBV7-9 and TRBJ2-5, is DTGVSQNPRHKITKRGQNVTFRCDPISEHNRLYWYRQTLGQGPEFLTYFQNEAQLEKSRLLSDRFSAERPKGSFSTLEIQRTEQGDSAMYLCASSPTGGVPGETQYFGPGTRLLVL.

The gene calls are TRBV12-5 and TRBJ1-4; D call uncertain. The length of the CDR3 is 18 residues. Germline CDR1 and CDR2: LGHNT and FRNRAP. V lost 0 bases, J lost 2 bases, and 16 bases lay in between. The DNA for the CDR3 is TGTGCTAGTGGTTTGGTATCGGGGTATTATGTTACTAATGAAAAACTGTTTTTT. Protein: CASGLVSGYYVTNEKLFF.

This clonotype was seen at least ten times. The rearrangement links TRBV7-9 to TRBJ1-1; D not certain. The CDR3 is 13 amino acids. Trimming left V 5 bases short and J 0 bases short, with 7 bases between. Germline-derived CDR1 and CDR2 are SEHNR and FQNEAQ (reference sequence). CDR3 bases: TGTGCCAGCAGCACTAGACTGAACACTGAAGCTTTCTTT. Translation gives CASSTRLNTEAFF.

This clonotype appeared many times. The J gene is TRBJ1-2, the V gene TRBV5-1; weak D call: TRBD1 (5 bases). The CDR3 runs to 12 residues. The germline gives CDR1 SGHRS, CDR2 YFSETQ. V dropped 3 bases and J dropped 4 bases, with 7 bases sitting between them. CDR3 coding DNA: TGCGCCAGCAGCTCGGACACCTATGGCTACACCTTC. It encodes CASSSDTYGYTF.

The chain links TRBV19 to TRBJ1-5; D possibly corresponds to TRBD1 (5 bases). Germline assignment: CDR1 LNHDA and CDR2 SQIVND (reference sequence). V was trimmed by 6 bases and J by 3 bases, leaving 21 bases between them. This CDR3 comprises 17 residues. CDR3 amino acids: CASRGSANRRINQPQHF. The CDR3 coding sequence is TGTGCCAGTAGGGGTTCGGCGAACAGGCGTATCAATCAGCCCCAGCATTTT.

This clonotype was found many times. The chain's CDR3 is CSASRDHSSYEQYF. In DNA form, the CDR3 reads TGCAGTGCTAGCCGGGACCATAGCTCCTACGAGCAGTACTTC. The V and J genes are TRBV20-1 and TRBJ2-7; D is possibly TRBD1 or TRBD2 (5 bases each). Germline loops: CDR1 DFQATT, CDR2 SNEGSKA (reference sequence). The CDR3 spans 14 residues. Trimming took 3 bases from V and 0 from J, leaving 12 bases between them.

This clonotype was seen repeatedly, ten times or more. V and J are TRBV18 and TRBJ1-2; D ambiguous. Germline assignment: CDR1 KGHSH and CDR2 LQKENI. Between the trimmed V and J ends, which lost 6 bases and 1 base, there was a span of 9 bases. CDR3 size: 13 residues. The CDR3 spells CASSIRDNYGYTF. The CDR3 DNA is TGTGCCAGCTCTATTCGGGATAACTATGGCTACACCTTC.

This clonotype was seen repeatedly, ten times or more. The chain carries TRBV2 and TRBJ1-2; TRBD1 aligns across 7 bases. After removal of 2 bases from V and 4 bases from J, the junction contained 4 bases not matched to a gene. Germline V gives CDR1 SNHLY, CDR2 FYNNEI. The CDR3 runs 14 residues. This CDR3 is CASSETGVSYGYTF. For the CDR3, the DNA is TGTGCCAGCAGTGAAACAGGGGTGAGCTATGGCTACACCTTC.

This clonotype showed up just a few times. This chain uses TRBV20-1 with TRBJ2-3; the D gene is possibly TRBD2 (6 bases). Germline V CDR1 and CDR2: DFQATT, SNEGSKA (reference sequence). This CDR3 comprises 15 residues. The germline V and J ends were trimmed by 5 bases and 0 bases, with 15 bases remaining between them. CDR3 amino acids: CSAPKAGRSTDTQYF. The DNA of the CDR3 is TGCAGTGCTCCTAAGGCGGGGAGAAGCACAGATACGCAGTATTTT.

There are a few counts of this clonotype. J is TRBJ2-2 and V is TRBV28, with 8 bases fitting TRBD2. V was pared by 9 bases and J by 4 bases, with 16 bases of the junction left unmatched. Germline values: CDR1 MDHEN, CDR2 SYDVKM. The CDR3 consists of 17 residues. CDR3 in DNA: TGTGCCAGTTTCGTTGATAGCGGGGTCTCGGGCACCGGGGAGCTGTTTTTT. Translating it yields CASFVDSGVSGTGELFF.

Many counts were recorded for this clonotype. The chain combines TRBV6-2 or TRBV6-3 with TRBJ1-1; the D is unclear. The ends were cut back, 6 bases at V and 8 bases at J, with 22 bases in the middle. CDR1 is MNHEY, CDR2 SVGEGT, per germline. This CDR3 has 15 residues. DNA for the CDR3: TGTGCCAGCAGCCAAAGTTACCAGACCCGGAGGGAAGCTTTCTTT. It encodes CASSQSYQTRREAFF.

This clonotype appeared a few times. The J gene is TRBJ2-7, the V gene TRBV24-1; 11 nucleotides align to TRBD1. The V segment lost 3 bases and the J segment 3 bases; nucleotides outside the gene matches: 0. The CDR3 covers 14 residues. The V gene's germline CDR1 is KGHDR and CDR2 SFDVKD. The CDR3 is CATSDGTGGYEQYF. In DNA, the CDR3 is TGTGCCACCAGTGATGGGACAGGGGGCTACGAGCAGTACTTC.

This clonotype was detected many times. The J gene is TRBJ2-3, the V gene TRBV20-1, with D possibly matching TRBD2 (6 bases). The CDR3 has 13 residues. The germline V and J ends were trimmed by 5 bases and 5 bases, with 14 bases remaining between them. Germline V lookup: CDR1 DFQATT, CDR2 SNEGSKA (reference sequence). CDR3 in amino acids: CSAPTPGVDTQYF. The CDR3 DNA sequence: TGCAGTGCTCCTACCCCGGGAGTAGATACGCAGTATTTT.

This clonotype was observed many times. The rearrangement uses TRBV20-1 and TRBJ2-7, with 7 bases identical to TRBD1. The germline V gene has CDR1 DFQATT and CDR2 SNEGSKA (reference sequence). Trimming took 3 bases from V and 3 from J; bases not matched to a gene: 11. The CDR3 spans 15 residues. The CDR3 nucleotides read TGCAGTGCTAGTTACTATCGGGACAGCCTCTACGAGCAGTACTTC. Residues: CSASYYRDSLYEQYF.

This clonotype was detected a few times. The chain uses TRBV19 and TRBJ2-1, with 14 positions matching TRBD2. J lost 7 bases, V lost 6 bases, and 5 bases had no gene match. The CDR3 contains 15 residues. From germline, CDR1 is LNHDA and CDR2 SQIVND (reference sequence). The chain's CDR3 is CASSGTSGSNNEQFF. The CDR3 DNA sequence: TGTGCCAGTAGCGGGACTAGCGGGAGTAATAATGAGCAGTTCTTC.

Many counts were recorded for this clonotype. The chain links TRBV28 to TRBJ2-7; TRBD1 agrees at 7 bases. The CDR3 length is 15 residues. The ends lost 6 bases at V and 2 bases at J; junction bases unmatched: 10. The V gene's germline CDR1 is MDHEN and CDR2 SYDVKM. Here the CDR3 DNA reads TGTGCCAGCAGAGCCGAACCGACAGGGACCTACGAGCAGTACTTC. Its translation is CASRAEPTGTYEQYF.

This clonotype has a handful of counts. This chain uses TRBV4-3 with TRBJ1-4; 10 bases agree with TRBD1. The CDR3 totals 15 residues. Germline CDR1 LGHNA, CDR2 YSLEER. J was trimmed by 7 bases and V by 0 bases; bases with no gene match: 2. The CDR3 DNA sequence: TGCGCCAGCAGCCAAGATCGGGACAGGGGTGAAAAACTGTTTTTT. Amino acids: CASSQDRDRGEKLFF.